Below, 26 T cell receptor beta chains from the same sample are listed, as sequenced in a study of cytomegalovirus exposure and HLA in healthy donors. PCR amplification relied on 60 Vbeta primers (plus 13 Jbeta primers). Some clones are missing from TCRdb's copy, which holds only in-frame ones; the method was immunoSEQ multiplex PCR. The sample holds about 140,000 clones, 61% seen once. Source material: PBMCs. These receptors came from a male donor in good health and CMV-seronegative.

V gene TRBV4-1 combines with J gene TRBJ2-5; possible D gene TRBD2, 6 bases. CDR1 is MGHRA and CDR2 is YSYEKL in the germline V gene. The CDR3 loop spans 15 amino acids. V was trimmed by 3 bases and J by 1 base, leaving 12 bases between them. The CDR3 coding sequence is TGCGCCAGCAGCCAGAGTACGGGAGTCCAAGAGACCCAGTACTTC. Amino acids: CASSQSTGVQETQYF.

The genes are TRBV6-5 and TRBJ2-3; tentative D call: TRBD2 (6 bases). Germline CDR1 reads MNHEY; CDR2 reads SVGAGI. The V end lost 5 bases, the J end lost 8 bases, and 11 bases lay between the germline ends. CDR3 length: 12 residues. The CDR3 region is CASSRDSGTQYF. The CDR3 coding sequence is TGTGCCAGCAGTCGGGACTCCGGTACGCAGTATTTT.

In this sample, this clone turned up once. This chain uses TRBV7-2 with TRBJ1-4, with TRBD1 matching 9 bases. From germline, CDR1 is SGHTA and CDR2 FQGNSA. The CDR3 consists of 15 residues. V lost 5 bases, J lost 4 bases, and 5 bases stayed unmatched. As DNA, the CDR3 is TGTGCCAGCAGCGAGCGGACAGGGGTTAATGAAAAACTGTTTTTT. It encodes CASSERTGVNEKLFF.

The sample holds a few counts of this clone. DNA of the CDR3: TGTGCCTGGAGTACGGGGTCAACGGGAGAGACCCAGTACTTC. This codes for CAWSTGSTGETQYF. The gene calls are TRBV30 and TRBJ2-5, with D perhaps matching TRBD2 (5 bases). CDR3 length: 14 residues. Trimming removed 2 bases from V and 4 bases from J, with 14 bases in between. The germline CDR1 and CDR2 sequences are GTSNPN and SVGIG (reference sequence).

The V call is TRBV19, the J call TRBJ2-5; a weak D match, TRBD1 (7 bases). The germline V gene encodes CDR1 LNHDA and CDR2 SQIVND (reference sequence). CDR3 size: 14 residues. Trimming stripped 7 bases from V and 4 bases from J, with 16 bases between. CDR3 region: CASNNRGLRETQYF. DNA for the CDR3: TGTGCCAGTAACAACAGGGGACTGAGAGAGACCCAGTACTTC.

V is TRBV5-1 and J is TRBJ2-3; 12 bases are shared with TRBD2. The CDR3 has 16 amino acids. V gave up 0 bases and J gave up 4 bases; unmatched junction bases: 3. Germline V gives CDR1 SGHRS, CDR2 YFSETQ. CDR3 amino acids: CASSLAGTSGPDTQYF. In DNA, the CDR3 is TGCGCCAGCAGCTTGGCCGGGACTAGCGGGCCAGATACGCAGTATTTT.

This clone came up a few times. The chain has TRBV7-8 and TRBJ2-7; TRBD1 matches 9 bases. The CDR3 length is 14 residues. Germline V gene lookup returns CDR1 SGHVS and CDR2 FQNEAQ. Trimming removed 4 bases from V and 3 bases from J; junction bases left unmatched: 4. CDR3 in DNA: TGTGCCAGCAGCTCAGGGACAGGGAACTACGAGCAGTACTTC. It translates to CASSSGTGNYEQYF.

The rearrangement links TRBV7-9 to TRBJ2-2, with D maybe TRBD1 (5 bases). Per the germline V gene, CDR1 is SEHNR and CDR2 is FQNEAQ (reference sequence). This CDR3 spans 15 amino acids. Between the trimmed V and J ends, which lost 6 bases and 4 bases, there was a span of 15 bases. CDR3 region: CASRQVIFGTGELFF. CDR3 nucleotide sequence: TGTGCCAGCAGACAGGTTATTTTTGGCACCGGGGAGCTGTTTTTT.

J is TRBJ2-3 and V is TRBV7-8, with a tentative D call TRBD2 (6 bases). CDR3 length: 16 amino acids. Germline V lookup: CDR1 SGHVS, CDR2 FQNEAQ. Deletions cut 5 bases from V and 11 bases from J, with 26 bases between. The CDR3 loop reads CASSPGSLSPLNGQYF. The CDR3, as DNA: TGTGCCAGCAGCCCCGGGAGCCTCTCGCCCCTGAACGGGCAGTATTTT.

This chain links TRBV6-6 with TRBJ1-1; unclear D gene. V lost 9 bases and J lost 2, with 7 bases in between. The CDR3 runs 11 residues. Germline V gene sequence: CDR1 MNHNY, CDR2 SVGAGI (reference sequence). In DNA, the CDR3 is TGTGCCAGTACAATAAACACTGAAGCTTTCTTT. This encodes CASTINTEAFF.

This clone has more than one count but fewer than ten. The chain uses TRBV29-1 and TRBJ2-3; 7 bases are a match to TRBD2. CDR3 length: 11 residues. CDR1 is SQVTM and CDR2 is ANQGSEA in the germline V gene. Trimming took 7 bases from V and 9 from J; bases not matched to a gene: 7. CDR3 DNA: TGCAGCGGGGGGGGACTTCAAACGCAGTATTTT. It is translated as CSGGGLQTQYF.

The CDR3 reads CASRNSGGPVYEQYF. The CDR3 nucleotides are TGTGCCAGCAGAAATAGCGGGGGCCCTGTCTACGAGCAGTACTTC. The chain uses TRBV6-5 and TRBJ2-7, with 9 positions matching TRBD2. V gave up 6 bases and J gave up 3 bases; unmatched junction bases: 9. The CDR3 consists of 15 residues. Germline CDR1 is MNHEY and CDR2 is SVGAGI.

The chain combines TRBV14 with TRBJ2-2; D call uncertain. The germline V and J ends were trimmed by 3 bases and 1 base, with 12 bases remaining between them. From germline, CDR1 is SGHDN and CDR2 FVKESK. The CDR3 is 16 amino acids. CDR3 DNA sequence: TGTGCCAGCAGCCATATAAAATCCAGGAACACCGGGGAGCTGTTTTTT. Translating gives CASSHIKSRNTGELFF.

The J gene is TRBJ1-2, the V gene TRBV11-1; unclear D gene. The V end was cut by 2 bases, the J end by 6 bases, with 7 bases between. The CDR3 spans 12 residues. The germline CDR1 and CDR2 sequences are SGHAT and FQDESV (reference sequence). The CDR3 region is CASSLTGHGYTF. As DNA, the CDR3 is TGTGCCAGCAGCTTAACGGGTCATGGCTACACCTTC.

Worth noting for this clone: The junction does not match germline at one end; this may be a read error. V is TRBV27 and J is TRBJ2-7, with 9 bases fitting TRBD2. This CDR3 is 15 amino acids long. Germline CDR1 and CDR2: MNHEY and SMNVEV (reference sequence). The CDR3 loop is CASRSREGSSFEQYF. The CDR3 region has the DNA TGTGCCAGCAGGTCGCGGGAGGGAAGTTCCTTCGAGCAGTACTTC.

This clone was counted between two and nine times. The rearrangement links TRBV7-9 to TRBJ2-1, with 9 nucleotides matching TRBD2. V was pared by 6 bases and J by 7 bases, with 13 bases of the junction left unmatched. The CDR3 totals 16 residues. Per germline, CDR1 SEHNR and CDR2 FQNEAQ (reference sequence). In nucleotides, the CDR3 is TGTGCCAGCAGTATAACGCGGGGGGGCCAGCGAAATGAGCAGTTCTTC. Amino acid sequence: CASSITRGGQRNEQFF. Full variable domain (outside the CDR3, taken from reference TRBV7-9 and TRBJ2-1): DTGVSQNPRHKITKRGQNVTFRCDPISEHNRLYWYRQTLGQGPEFLTYFQNEAQLEKSRLLSDRFSAERPKGSFSTLEIQRTEQGDSAMYLCASSITRGGQRNEQFFGPGTRLTVL.

V is TRBV27 and J is TRBJ1-5; 8 bases match TRBD1. The CDR3 contains 16 residues. Germline V gene data show CDR1 as MNHEY and CDR2 as SMNVEV (reference sequence). V lost 2 bases and J lost 0; bases outside the gene matches: 3. The CDR3 sequence is CASSLGTGYSNQPQHF. The CDR3 DNA reads TGTGCCAGCAGTTTAGGGACAGGATATAGCAATCAGCCCCAGCATTTT.

The table lists this clone with a few counts. V is TRBV5-1 and J is TRBJ2-1; 9 nucleotides match TRBD1. Trimming at V came to 3 bases and at J to 3 bases, leaving 4 bases not matched to a gene. Germline assignment: CDR1 SGHRS and CDR2 YFSETQ. The CDR3 covers 15 residues. The CDR3 sequence: CASSWGQGSYNEQFF. As DNA, the CDR3 is TGCGCCAGCAGCTGGGGACAGGGCAGCTACAATGAGCAGTTCTTC. Full variable domain (missing parts from reference TRBV5-1 and TRBJ2-1): KAGVTQTPRYLIKTRGQQVTLSCSPISGHRSVSWYQQTPGQGLQFLFEYFSETQRNKGNFPGRFSGRQFSNSRSEMNVSTLELGDSALYLCASSWGQGSYNEQFFGPGTRLTVL.

This clone occurred once. The chain uses TRBV7-8 and TRBJ2-3; D is possibly TRBD2 (6 bases). The CDR3 contains 15 residues. Trimming shortened V by 1 base and J by 2 bases, and 10 bases separated the two germline ends. Germline values: CDR1 SGHVS, CDR2 FQNEAQ. The CDR3 nucleotides read TGTGCCAGCAGCTTAGTAGGGACTTCCACAGATACGCAGTATTTT. Translating it yields CASSLVGTSTDTQYF.

This chain links TRBV7-3 with TRBJ1-1; 9 positions agree with TRBD1. The J segment lost 5 bases and the V segment lost 6 bases, leaving 10 bases of the junction unmatched. This CDR3 has 15 amino acids. Germline V lookup: CDR1 SGHTA, CDR2 FQGTGA. The CDR3, as DNA: TGTGCCAGCAGTTTCGGAGGACAGGGGATGACTGAAGCTTTCTTT. Its translation is CASSFGGQGMTEAFF.

This chain links TRBV7-2 with TRBJ1-1; D may be TRBD1 (5 bases). The germline gives CDR1 SGHTA, CDR2 FQGNSA. The CDR3 runs 15 residues. V was shortened by 4 bases and J by 0 bases, with 12 bases between the two germline ends. Here the CDR3 DNA reads TGTGCCAGCAGCTACGGCGCAGGGATGAACACTGAAGCTTTCTTT. Encoded protein: CASSYGAGMNTEAFF.

The chain employs TRBV28 and TRBJ1-4, with TRBD1 identical over 10 bases. Germline CDR1 is MDHEN and CDR2 is SYDVKM. The CDR3 sequence is 15 residues long. Trimming took 4 bases from V and 8 from J; bases not matched to a gene: 7. The CDR3 region is CASSSEGTGVEKLFF. Written as DNA, the CDR3 is TGTGCCAGCAGTTCTGAAGGGACAGGGGTCGAAAAACTGTTTTTT.

The chain employs TRBV9 and TRBJ2-1; the D gene is possibly TRBD2 (6 bases). Looked up from germline, CDR1 is SGDLS and CDR2 is YYNGEE. V lost 0 bases, J lost 2 bases, and 9 bases lay in between. The CDR3 consists of 15 residues. CDR3 sequence reads: CASSVAGVAYNEQFF. Written as DNA, the CDR3 is TGTGCCAGCAGCGTAGCGGGGGTGGCCTACAATGAGCAGTTCTTC.

The table lists this clone with a few counts. The rearrangement uses TRBV5-5 and TRBJ1-4, with 7 positions matching TRBD1. Per the germline V gene, CDR1 is SGHKS and CDR2 is YYEKEE (reference sequence). J lost 7 bases, V lost 4 bases, and 7 bases had no gene match. The CDR3 contains 14 residues. The CDR3, as DNA: TGTGCCAGCAGCCCGGGGACAGCCGGTGAAAAACTGTTTTTT. Protein: CASSPGTAGEKLFF.

The V call is TRBV14, the J call TRBJ2-7, with D possibly matching TRBD1 (6 bases). The CDR3 length is 15 residues. Germline CDR1 reads SGHDN; CDR2 reads FVKESK. V was cut by 3 bases and J by 5 bases, with 17 bases left in between. The CDR3 loop reads CASSQWEQGRDEQYF. For the CDR3, the DNA is TGTGCCAGCAGCCAGTGGGAACAGGGACGTGACGAGCAGTACTTC.

The chain links TRBV7-2 to TRBJ1-5; 7 bases agree with TRBD1. Unmatched junction bases numbered 8, after V lost 5 bases and J lost 4 bases. This CDR3 is built from 15 residues. CDR1 and CDR2 (germline): SGHTA, FQGNSA. Here the CDR3 DNA reads TGTGCCAGCAGCGTACGACAGGGAATTAATCAGCCCCAGCATTTT. It translates to CASSVRQGINQPQHF. The full variable domain, its missing parts supplied by reference TRBV7-2 and TRBJ1-5, is GAGVSQSPSNKVTEKGKDVELRCDPISGHTALYWYRQSLGQGLEFLIYFQGNSAPDKSGLPSDRFSAERTGGSVSTLTIQRTQQEDSAVYLCASSVRQGINQPQHFGDGTRLSIL.